This T cell receptor (beta chain) was profiled in a study of Graves' ophthalmopathy and Graves' hyperthyroidism. Study overall: Peripheral blood was gathered at first diagnosis, ahead of any treatment whatsoever.

Points on this clonotype: Its antigen is undetermined.

Ophthalmopathy donors' eye disease showed moderate-to-severe activity, CAS of at least 3, NOSPECS of at least 4 and duration under 3 months. RNA transcripts provided the template for amplifying TCR beta CDR3 regions. RT-PCR with HTBI primers came first, then second-round multiplex PCR. TCRdb processed the multiplex PCR reads anew with MiXCR; each CDR3 protein has one entry. The repertoire holds hundreds of thousands of distinct CDR3 sequences, with 35% to 50% as singletons. Study-level results: The study's model predicted ophthalmopathy progression at about 68% sensitivity and about 72% specificity. Discriminating ophthalmopathy from stable hyperthyroidism, a 13-signature model attained a sensitivity of approximately 85% and a specificity of approximately 77%.

This CDR3 has 13 residues. Germline loops: CDR1 SNHLY, CDR2 FYNNEI. V was cut by 9 bases and J by 5 bases, with 16 bases left in between. This rearrangement joins TRBV2 to TRBJ2-5; D may be TRBD1 or TRBD2 (5 bases each). The TCR was taken from an adult man with Graves' ophthalmopathy. The specimen sequenced was peripheral blood. CDR3 region: CASNSGTGETQYF. The DNA of the CDR3 is TGTGCCAGTAATTCCGGGACGGGCGAGACCCAGTACTTC.